A single sample is the source of the 20 T cell receptor beta chains below, sequenced in a study of blood T cell repertoires in COVID-19. Some clones are missing from TCRdb's copy, which holds only in-frame ones; the method was immunoSEQ multiplex PCR. The sample yields about 310,000 clones, more than 85% seen once. Sequencing was carried out using peripheral blood. The receptor source for this set is a man aged 70 or older with acute or convalescent COVID-19.

The V gene is TRBV6-5, the J gene TRBJ2-1; 10 nucleotides line up with TRBD2. Germline V gene lookup returns CDR1 MNHEY and CDR2 SVGAGI. The V and J ends lost 7 bases and 2 bases, in that order; junction bases with no gene match: 5. The CDR3 length is 15 residues. CDR3 loop: CASTLSGGAYNEQFF. Here the CDR3 DNA reads TGTGCCAGCACCCTCAGCGGGGGGGCCTACAATGAGCAGTTCTTC.

The genes are TRBV28 and TRBJ1-5; TRBD1 matches 8 bases. V lost 5 bases, J lost 6 bases, and 6 bases stayed unmatched. CDR3 length equals 14 residues. Germline CDR1 MDHEN, CDR2 SYDVKM. CDR3 nucleotides: TGTGCCAGCAGTCCTCCTCAGGGGGCTCAGCCCCAGCATTTT. Translated: CASSPPQGAQPQHF.

The CDR3 loop is CASSSMTGGTGELFF. In DNA form, the CDR3 reads TGCGCCAGCAGCTCCATGACAGGGGGCACCGGGGAGCTGTTTTTT. This sequence joins TRBV5-1 and TRBJ2-2, with 9 bases identical to TRBD1. CDR3 length: 15 residues. J was trimmed by 4 bases and V by 3 bases; bases with no gene match: 4. Germline CDR1 and CDR2: SGHRS and YFSETQ.

A few counts support this clone. This chain connects TRBV4-1 to TRBJ2-1, with 9 bases identical to TRBD1. This CDR3 is built from 15 residues. Unmatched junction bases numbered 8, after V lost 6 bases and J lost 5 bases. Germline CDR1 MGHRA, CDR2 YSYEKL. The CDR3 DNA reads TGCGCCAGCAGTCAATACGGGACAGGGAACAATGAGCAGTTCTTC. The encoded protein is CASSQYGTGNNEQFF.

The V and J genes are TRBV10-3 and TRBJ1-4, with 9 bases matching TRBD1. The germline gives CDR1 ENHRY, CDR2 SYGVKD. The CDR3 is 15 amino acids. V lost 4 bases and J lost 8; bases outside the gene matches: 8. The CDR3 sequence: CAISVSGQGSEKLFF. The CDR3 DNA sequence: TGTGCCATCAGTGTATCGGGACAGGGCAGCGAAAAACTGTTTTTT.

The chain links TRBV24-1 to TRBJ1-2, with TRBD1 identical over 7 bases. The CDR3 has 13 residues. J was trimmed by 7 bases and V by 3 bases; bases with no gene match: 4. Germline V gives CDR1 KGHDR, CDR2 SFDVKD. The CDR3 loop is CATSDGTVRGYTF. The CDR3 DNA reads TGTGCCACCAGTGATGGGACAGTTCGTGGCTACACCTTC.

The chain couples TRBV7-2 to TRBJ2-1; TRBD2 is a possible D gene (5 bases). CDR1 is SGHTA and CDR2 is FQGNSA in the germline V gene. V gave up 2 bases and J gave up 3 bases, with 11 bases separating them. There are 15 residues in the CDR3. The CDR3, as DNA: TGTGCCAGCAGCTTACGGGATCGAAACTACAATGAGCAGTTCTTC. Protein sequence: CASSLRDRNYNEQFF.

The rearrangement links TRBV6-6 to TRBJ2-1; 7 nucleotides align to TRBD2. The CDR3 runs 16 residues. Germline-derived CDR1 and CDR2 are MNHNY and SVGAGI (reference sequence). Trimming took 2 bases from V and 3 from J; bases not matched to a gene: 7. The CDR3 reads CASSYHVAGGYNEQFF. CDR3 nucleotide sequence: TGTGCCAGCAGTTACCATGTAGCGGGTGGCTACAATGAGCAGTTCTTC.

The chain joins TRBV11-2 to TRBJ2-1, with a tentative D call TRBD1 (5 bases). The V gene's germline CDR1 is SGHAT and CDR2 FQNNGV. V was shortened by 5 bases and J by 10 bases, with 9 bases between the two germline ends. The CDR3 runs 11 residues. The CDR3 DNA reads as TGTGCCAGCAGCCAGGGATTCGAGCAGTTCTTC. This translates into CASSQGFEQFF.

The genes are TRBV3-1 (or the pseudogene TRBV3-2) and TRBJ2-7; TRBD2 matches 7 bases. The CDR3 spans 15 residues. CDR1 is LGHDT, CDR2 YNNKEL, per germline (reference sequence). V was pared by 1 base and J by 2 bases, with 5 bases of the junction left unmatched. CDR3 loop: CASSQVPGGPYEQYF. Written as DNA, the CDR3 is TGTGCCAGCAGCCAAGTCCCGGGGGGACCCTACGAGCAGTACTTC.

This clone appeared once. V and J are TRBV4-3 and TRBJ1-2; no clear D gene. The V gene's germline CDR1 is LGHNA and CDR2 YSLEER. The germline V and J ends were trimmed by 0 bases and 5 bases, with 7 bases remaining between them. CDR3 length: 13 amino acids. Written as DNA, the CDR3 is TGCGCCAGCAGCCAAGACCAGGCTTATGGCTACACCTTC. As protein: CASSQDQAYGYTF.

This chain links TRBV19 with TRBJ1-1; 7 bases fit TRBD1. The CDR3 spans 13 residues. Per the germline V gene, CDR1 is LNHDA and CDR2 is SQIVND (reference sequence). Unmatched junction bases numbered 5, after V lost 5 bases and J lost 5 bases. CDR3 DNA sequence: TGTGCCAGTAGTCGGGACAGTATAACTGAAGCTTTCTTT. This codes for CASSRDSITEAFF.

The gene calls are TRBV19 and TRBJ1-2; D not certain. V was cut by 6 bases and J by 4 bases, with 15 bases left in between. This CDR3 region has 14 residues. Germline V gene data show CDR1 as LNHDA and CDR2 as SQIVND (reference sequence). The DNA of the CDR3 is TGTGCCAGTAGCTATGAGCGGGGTCGCTATGGCTACACCTTC. Its protein product is CASSYERGRYGYTF.

J is TRBJ2-5 and V is TRBV9, with a tentative D call TRBD2 (6 bases). The CDR3 totals 13 residues. Germline CDR1 SGDLS, CDR2 YYNGEE. V shed 7 bases and J shed 3 bases, with 13 bases lying between them. CDR3 residues: CASARREEETQYF. The CDR3, as DNA: TGTGCCAGCGCCAGGAGGGAGGAAGAGACCCAGTACTTC.

The genes are TRBV3-1 (or the pseudogene TRBV3-2) and TRBJ2-7; 7 bases align to TRBD2. This CDR3 has 14 residues. CDR1 and CDR2 from the germline V gene are LGHDT and YNNKEL (reference sequence). Trimming at V came to 2 bases and at J to 6 bases, leaving 7 bases not matched to a gene. The CDR3 DNA is TGTGCCAGCAGCCAAAGGGAGGGTTCGGGCGAGCAGTACTTC. As protein: CASSQREGSGEQYF.

The rearrangement uses TRBV5-6 and TRBJ2-2; 7 bases are a match to TRBD2. This CDR3 is 16 amino acids long. V trimming: 0 bases; J trimming: 4 bases; junction bases outside the gene matches: 6. CDR1 and CDR2 from the germline V gene are SGHDT and YYEEEE. This CDR3 is CASSLVGLEVTGELFF. The CDR3 coding sequence is TGTGCCAGCAGCTTGGTAGGACTAGAGGTCACCGGGGAGCTGTTTTTT.

The V gene is TRBV21-1, the J gene TRBJ1-1; TRBD1 is taken as the D call from the table, unchecked against the DNA. TRBV21-1 is given as a pseudogene. CDR3 length: 22 residues. CDR3 region: CASSKVPAPLGRIISGDTEAFF. The CDR3 nucleotides are TGTGCCAGCAGCAAAGTTCCGGCGCCTTTAGGCAGGATAATTTCAGGGGACACTGAAGCTTTCTTT.

A single count supports this clone. The genes are TRBV28 and TRBJ1-3; D gene uncertain. This CDR3 contains 14 residues. Germline lookup yields CDR1 MDHEN and CDR2 SYDVKM. V was shortened by 3 bases and J by 2 bases, with 8 bases between the two germline ends. CDR3 nucleotide sequence: TGTGCCAGCAGTTTGTCAGGTACTGGAAACACCATATATTTT. Translated: CASSLSGTGNTIYF. The full variable domain, completed using reference TRBV28 and TRBJ1-3, is DVKVTQSSRYLVKRTGEKVFLECVQDMDHENMFWYRQDPGLGLRLIYFSYDVKMKEKGDIPEGYSVSREKKERFSLILESASTNQTSMYLCASSLSGTGNTIYFGEGSWLTVV.

The V gene is TRBV6-6, the J gene TRBJ2-7; 9 bases match TRBD1. Germline V gene sequence: CDR1 MNHNY, CDR2 SVGAGI (reference sequence). CDR3 length: 16 amino acids. V trimming: 3 bases; J trimming: 3 bases; junction bases outside the gene matches: 9. In DNA form, the CDR3 reads TGTGCCAGCAGTTATTCTCCGGGACAGGGCTTCTACGAGCAGTACTTC. Translated: CASSYSPGQGFYEQYF.

This clone came up a few times. The CDR3 here is CASSPGGDSTYEQYF. The CDR3 nucleotides are TGTGCCAGCAGCCCGGGAGGGGATTCGACGTACGAGCAGTACTTC. This chain uses TRBV5-6 with TRBJ2-7; 8 bases are shared with TRBD2. Trimming cost V 4 bases and J 4 bases; bases outside gene matches: 10. The CDR3 covers 15 residues. Germline CDR1 SGHDT, CDR2 YYEEEE.